This record looks at one T cell receptor (beta chain) sequence and its context. What it binds is unknown. This specimen comes from a study of shared clonotypes between healthy human individuals. Findings and limits, study-wide: Memory subsets generally showed lower estimated richness than naive subsets. Sequencing of the sorted subsets was shown by rarefaction to be incomplete despite large depth. The represented genetic and exposure-history diversity was limited by the small number of donors.

CDR1 and CDR2 (germline): MDHEN, SYDVKM. This CDR3 is 17 amino acids long. V was clipped by 2 bases and J by 0 bases, with 11 bases between them. Source study methods: ImmunoSEQ sequences covered only the junction and lacked quality scores; filtering therefore differed. The table came from immunoSEQ multiplex PCR; TCRdb's copy has only in-frame clones and leaves some out. V, J and clone size are taken as reported in that table, and D and trimming were inferred from the DNA itself. This repertoire shows under 2,500,000 clones, 90% to 96% found once; its top ten account for about 0.13%. The sequenced sample consisted of naive CD4+ T cells sorted from blood. Subset: CD45RA+ positively selected. The TCR originated in a man younger than 30 in good health. The genes are TRBV28 and TRBJ2-6; D possibly corresponds to TRBD2 (6 bases). In DNA form, the CDR3 reads TGTGCCAGCAGTTTAAGACTAGGGAGCTCTGGGGCCAACGTCCTGACTTTC. It specifies CASSLRLGSSGANVLTF.